Listed below are T cell receptor beta chains from one sample, sequenced in a study of response to subunit inactivated influenza vaccine. TCRdb re-called the RT-PCR reads through MiXCR, storing one row per CDR3 protein. This table holds about 540,000 distinct CDR3 sequences, roughly 23% found once. The same sample was also used in a study of T cells expressing NK-cell markers.

Material: CD4+ T cells sorted from PBMCs, obtained 11 to 12 days after vaccination. Source of these receptors: a man between 50 and 59 years old who received an inactivated influenza vaccine. Both conserved end residues are part of each CDR3. D genes are given only for firm matches. Not every row has a clone size; where given, it reads once, few, many or a size class.

J: TRBJ2-7; V: TRBV3-1; D: TRBD1; size: NA; DNA: TGTGCCAGCAGCCGGGACAGCAGCTCCTACGAGCAGTACTTC; CDR3: CASSRDSSSYEQYF
J: TRBJ2-2; V: TRBV20-1; D: NA; size: few; DNA: TGCAGTGCTAGAGATCACTCCGGGAGTAGCACCGGGGAGCTGTTTTTT; CDR3: CSARDHSGSSTGELFF
J: TRBJ2-1; V: TRBV3-1; D: NA; size: many; DNA: TGTGCCAGCCGGGGCATAGATGAGCAGTTCTTC; CDR3: CASRGIDEQFF
J: TRBJ2-7; V: TRBV5-1; D: TRBD1; size: few; DNA: TGCGCCAGCAGCATTAGACAGGGCTACGAGCAGTACTTC; CDR3: CASSIRQGYEQYF
J: TRBJ2-3; V: TRBV24-1; D: TRBD1; size: NA; DNA: TGTGCCACCAGTGATTTACGGACAGGGGGCTTAGCAGATACGCAGTATTTT; CDR3: CATSDLRTGGLADTQYF
J: TRBJ2-2; V: TRBV14; D: NA; size: NA; DNA: TGTGCCAGCAGCCAAGGGAGACAACTCTCGTCCGGGGAGCTGTTTTTT; CDR3: CASSQGRQLSSGELFF
J: TRBJ2-7; V: TRBV15; D: NA; size: NA; DNA: TGTGCCACCAGCAGGGAACAGGGTTCCCCCTACGAGCAGTACTTC; CDR3: CATSREQGSPYEQYF
J: TRBJ2-1; V: TRBV7-2; D: TRBD2; size: few; DNA: TGTGCCAGCAGTTTTGGTCTAGCGGGGTACAATGAGCAGTTCTTC; CDR3: CASSFGLAGYNEQFF
J: TRBJ2-1; V: TRBV6-2/TRBV6-3; D: NA; size: NA; DNA: TGTGCCAGCAGTTACTCGGCTTCCAGGATGTCATTCTTC; CDR3: CASSYSASRMSFF
J: TRBJ2-4; V: TRBV4-3; D: TRBD1; size: many; DNA: TGCGCCAGCAGCCAAGGACAGGGGCCCAAAAACATTCAGTACTTC; CDR3: CASSQGQGPKNIQYF
J: TRBJ2-7; V: TRBV25-1; D: NA; size: NA; DNA: TGTGCCAGCAGTGAATATACGGGGAGCGGTGCCTACGAGCAGTACTTC; CDR3: CASSEYTGSGAYEQYF
J: TRBJ2-7; V: TRBV7-2; D: NA; size: few; DNA: TGTGCCAGCAGCCTTAATTGGAAGCAGTACTTC; CDR3: CASSLNWKQYF
J: TRBJ2-5; V: TRBV28; D: NA; size: NA; DNA: TGTGCCAGCAGTCCAGGGACAATCATTGGTGAGACCCAGTACTTC; CDR3: CASSPGTIIGETQYF
J: TRBJ1-4; V: TRBV28; D: NA; size: few; DNA: TGTGCCAGCAGCGCTCCTAGGGGGTTAGGTGAAAAACTGTTTTTT; CDR3: CASSAPRGLGEKLFF
J: TRBJ2-5; V: TRBV18; D: NA; size: many; DNA: TGTGCCAGCTCCACCAACCAAGAGACCCAGTACTTC; CDR3: CASSTNQETQYF
J: TRBJ2-4; V: TRBV20-1; D: NA; size: NA; DNA: TGCAGTGCCCCCCACAGGGCCAAAAACATTCAGTACTTC; CDR3: CSAPHRAKNIQYF
J: TRBJ2-2; V: TRBV5-1; D: TRBD1; size: few; DNA: TGCGCCAGCAGCCCACGGACAGGGGGCGGGGAGCTGTTTTTT; CDR3: CASSPRTGGGELFF
J: TRBJ2-1; V: TRBV4-3; D: TRBD1; size: NA; DNA: TGCGCCAGCAGCCAAGATGGCAGGGGGACCTACAATGAGCAGTTCTTC; CDR3: CASSQDGRGTYNEQFF
J: TRBJ1-4; V: TRBV4-1; D: TRBD1; size: once; DNA: TGCGCCAGCAGCCAAGTACAGGGGCTGAATGAAAAACTGTTTTTT; CDR3: CASSQVQGLNEKLFF
J: TRBJ2-3; V: TRBV7-2; D: TRBD2; size: few; DNA: TGTGCCAGCAGCTTAAGCGGGGGGGCCTTAGATAGGGCGCAGTATTTT; CDR3: CASSLSGGALDRAQYF
J: TRBJ2-2; V: TRBV20-1; D: NA; size: NA; DNA: TGCAGTGCTAGAAGGCAGGGAAGGATGTTTTTT; CDR3: CSARRQGRMFF
J: TRBJ2-1; V: TRBV20-1; D: TRBD1; size: NA; DNA: TGCAGTGCCCCTACAGGGGGATCCTACAATGAGCAGTTCTTC; CDR3: CSAPTGGSYNEQFF
J: TRBJ2-7; V: TRBV7-6; D: NA; size: NA; DNA: TGTGCCAGCAGCTTAAAGGGGGAGCAGTACTTC; CDR3: CASSLKGEQYF
J: TRBJ2-7; V: TRBV4-3; D: TRBD1; size: NA; DNA: TGCGCCAGCAGCCAAGAAGGGACAGGCCCCTACGAGCAGTACTTC; CDR3: CASSQEGTGPYEQYF
J: TRBJ2-5; V: TRBV27; D: TRBD1; size: few; DNA: TGTGCCGTCGGAGGACAGGGCTCAGAGACCCAGTACTTC; CDR3: CAVGGQGSETQYF
J: TRBJ2-7; V: TRBV10-3; D: NA; size: few; DNA: TGTGCCGTCCGGGACAACACCTACGAGCAGTACTTC; CDR3: CAVRDNTYEQYF
J: TRBJ2-7; V: TRBV5-1; D: NA; size: few; DNA: TGCGCCAGCAGGCCAGGGATGTCCTACGAGCAGTACTTC; CDR3: CASRPGMSYEQYF